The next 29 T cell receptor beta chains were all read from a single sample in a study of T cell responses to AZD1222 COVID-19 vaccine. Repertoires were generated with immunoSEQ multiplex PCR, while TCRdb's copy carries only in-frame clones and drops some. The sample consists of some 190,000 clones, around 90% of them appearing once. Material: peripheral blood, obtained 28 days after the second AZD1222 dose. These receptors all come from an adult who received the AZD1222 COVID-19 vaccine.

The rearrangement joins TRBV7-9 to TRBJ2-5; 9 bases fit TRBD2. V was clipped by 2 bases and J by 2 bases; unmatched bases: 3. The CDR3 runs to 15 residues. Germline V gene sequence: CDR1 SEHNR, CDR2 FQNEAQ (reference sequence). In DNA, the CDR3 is TGTGCCAGCAGCTTACCGCGGGGGGGTCAAGAGACCCAGTACTTC. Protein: CASSLPRGGQETQYF.

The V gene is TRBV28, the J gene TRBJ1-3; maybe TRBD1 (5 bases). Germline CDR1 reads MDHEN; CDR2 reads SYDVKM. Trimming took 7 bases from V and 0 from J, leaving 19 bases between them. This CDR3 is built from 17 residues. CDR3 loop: CASILGPGPLSGNTIYF. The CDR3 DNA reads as TGTGCCAGCATACTTGGTCCAGGGCCCCTCTCTGGAAACACCATATATTTT.

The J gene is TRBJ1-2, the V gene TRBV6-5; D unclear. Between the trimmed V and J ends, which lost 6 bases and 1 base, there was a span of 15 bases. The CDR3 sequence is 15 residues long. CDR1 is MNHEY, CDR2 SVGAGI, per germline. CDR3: CASRPPGNLNYGYTF. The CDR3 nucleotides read TGTGCCAGCAGACCCCCCGGTAACCTTAACTATGGCTACACCTTC.

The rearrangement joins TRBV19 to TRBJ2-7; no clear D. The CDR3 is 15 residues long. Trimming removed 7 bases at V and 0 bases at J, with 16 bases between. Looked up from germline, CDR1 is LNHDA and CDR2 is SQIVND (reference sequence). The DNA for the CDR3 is TGTGCCAGTACCCTGGAAGGCAGCAACTCCTACGAGCAGTACTTC. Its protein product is CASTLEGSNSYEQYF.

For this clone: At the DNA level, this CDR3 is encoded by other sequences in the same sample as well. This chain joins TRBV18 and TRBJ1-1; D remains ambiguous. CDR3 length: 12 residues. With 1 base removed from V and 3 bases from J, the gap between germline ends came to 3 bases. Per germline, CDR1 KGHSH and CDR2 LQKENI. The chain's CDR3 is CASSPRDTEAFF. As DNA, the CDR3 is TGTGCCAGCTCACCACGGGACACTGAAGCTTTCTTT.

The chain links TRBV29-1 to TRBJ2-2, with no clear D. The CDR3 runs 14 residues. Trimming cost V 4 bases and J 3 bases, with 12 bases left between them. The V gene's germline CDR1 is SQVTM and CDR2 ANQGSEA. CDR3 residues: CSVVEQLDTGELFF. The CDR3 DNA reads TGCAGCGTTGTCGAGCAGCTAGACACCGGGGAGCTGTTTTTT.

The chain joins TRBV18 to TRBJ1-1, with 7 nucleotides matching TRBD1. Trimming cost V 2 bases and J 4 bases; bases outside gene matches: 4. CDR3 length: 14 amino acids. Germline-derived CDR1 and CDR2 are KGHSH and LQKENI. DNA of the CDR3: TGTGCCAGCTCACCAAAGGGGGCGCCCACTGAAGCTTTCTTT. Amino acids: CASSPKGAPTEAFF.

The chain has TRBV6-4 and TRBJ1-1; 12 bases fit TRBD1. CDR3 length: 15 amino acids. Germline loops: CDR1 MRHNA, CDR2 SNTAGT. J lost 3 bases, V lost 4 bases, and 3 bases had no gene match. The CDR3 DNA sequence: TGTGCCAGCAGTGGGGACAGGGGGCTTCACACTGAAGCTTTCTTT. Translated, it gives CASSGDRGLHTEAFF.

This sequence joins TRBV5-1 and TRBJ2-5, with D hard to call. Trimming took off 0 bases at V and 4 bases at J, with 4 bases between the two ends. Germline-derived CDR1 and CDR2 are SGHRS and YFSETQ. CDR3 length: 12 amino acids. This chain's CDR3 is CASSLAGETQYF. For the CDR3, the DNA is TGCGCCAGCAGCTTGGCAGGAGAGACCCAGTACTTC.

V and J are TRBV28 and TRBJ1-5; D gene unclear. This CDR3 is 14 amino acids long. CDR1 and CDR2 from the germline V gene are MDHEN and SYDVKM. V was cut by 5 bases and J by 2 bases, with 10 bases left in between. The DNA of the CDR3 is TGTGCCAGCAGTCGCGGTTGGGGCAATCAGCCCCAGCATTTT. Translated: CASSRGWGNQPQHF.

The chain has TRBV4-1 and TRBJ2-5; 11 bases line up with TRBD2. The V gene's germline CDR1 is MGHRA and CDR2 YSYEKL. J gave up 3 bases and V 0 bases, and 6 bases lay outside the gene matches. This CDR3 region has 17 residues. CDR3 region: CASSQEAIAGGKETQYF. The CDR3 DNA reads TGCGCCAGCAGCCAAGAAGCGATAGCGGGGGGGAAAGAGACCCAGTACTTC.

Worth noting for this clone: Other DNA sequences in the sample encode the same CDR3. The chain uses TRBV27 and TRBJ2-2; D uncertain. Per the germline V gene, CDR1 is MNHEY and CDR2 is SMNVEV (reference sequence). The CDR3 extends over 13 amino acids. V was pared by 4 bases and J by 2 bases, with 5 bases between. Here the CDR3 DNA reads TGTGCCAGCAGTTCATCCAACACCGGGGAGCTGTTTTTT. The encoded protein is CASSSSNTGELFF.

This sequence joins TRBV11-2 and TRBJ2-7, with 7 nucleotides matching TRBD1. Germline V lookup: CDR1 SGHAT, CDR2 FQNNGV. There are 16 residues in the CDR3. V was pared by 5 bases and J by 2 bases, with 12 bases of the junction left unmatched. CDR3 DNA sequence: TGTGCCAGCAGCGTCCGCTCTGGGACAGAGACCTACGAGCAGTACTTC. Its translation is CASSVRSGTETYEQYF. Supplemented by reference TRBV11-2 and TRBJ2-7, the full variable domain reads EAGVAQSPRYKIIEKRQSVAFWCNPISGHATLYWYQQILGQGPKLLIQFQNNGVVDDSQLPKDRFSAERLKGVDSTLKIQPAKLEDSAVYLCASSVRSGTETYEQYFGPGTRLTVT.

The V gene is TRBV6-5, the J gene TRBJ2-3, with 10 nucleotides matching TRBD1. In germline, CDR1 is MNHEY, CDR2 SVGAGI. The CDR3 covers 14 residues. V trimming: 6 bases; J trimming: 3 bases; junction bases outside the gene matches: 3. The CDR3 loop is CASSDRGQTDTQYF. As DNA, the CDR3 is TGTGCCAGCAGCGACAGGGGGCAAACAGATACGCAGTATTTT.

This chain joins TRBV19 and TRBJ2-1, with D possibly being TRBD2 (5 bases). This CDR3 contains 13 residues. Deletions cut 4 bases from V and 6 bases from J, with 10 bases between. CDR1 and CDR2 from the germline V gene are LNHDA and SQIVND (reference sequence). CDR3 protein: CASSTDYTNEQFF. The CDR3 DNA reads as TGTGCCAGTAGTACAGACTACACCAATGAGCAGTTCTTC.

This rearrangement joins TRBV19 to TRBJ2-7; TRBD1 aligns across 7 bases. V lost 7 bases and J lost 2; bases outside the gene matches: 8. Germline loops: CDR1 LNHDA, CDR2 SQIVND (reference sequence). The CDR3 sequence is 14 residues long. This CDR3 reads CASTPGTATYEQYF. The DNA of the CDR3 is TGTGCCAGTACCCCAGGGACAGCGACCTACGAGCAGTACTTC.

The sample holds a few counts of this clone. The CDR3 is CASSSQGATYEQYF. Here the CDR3 DNA reads TGCGCCAGCAGCTCCCAGGGGGCGACCTACGAGCAGTACTTC. This chain joins TRBV5-1 and TRBJ2-7; 8 bases align to TRBD1. Germline assignment: CDR1 SGHRS and CDR2 YFSETQ. The trim removed 3 bases at V and 2 bases at J, leaving 4 bases unmatched. The CDR3 is 14 amino acids. The full variable domain, rest sourced from reference TRBV5-1 and TRBJ2-7, is KAGVTQTPRYLIKTRGQQVTLSCSPISGHRSVSWYQQTPGQGLQFLFEYFSETQRNKGNFPGRFSGRQFSNSRSEMNVSTLELGDSALYLCASSSQGATYEQYFGPGTRLTVT.

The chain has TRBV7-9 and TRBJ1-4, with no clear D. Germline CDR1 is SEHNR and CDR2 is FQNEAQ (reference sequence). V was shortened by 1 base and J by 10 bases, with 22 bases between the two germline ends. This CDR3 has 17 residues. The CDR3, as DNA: TGTGCCAGCAGCTTAGATTTAATACAAGGAATGGAGGGAAAACTGTTTTTT. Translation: CASSLDLIQGMEGKLFF.

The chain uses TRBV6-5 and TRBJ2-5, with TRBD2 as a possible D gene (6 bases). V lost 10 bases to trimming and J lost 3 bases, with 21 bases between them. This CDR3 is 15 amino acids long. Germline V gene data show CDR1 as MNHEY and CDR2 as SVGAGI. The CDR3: CATPGTLAGKETQYF. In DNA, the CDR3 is TGTGCCACCCCAGGAACACTAGCTGGTAAAGAGACCCAGTACTTC.

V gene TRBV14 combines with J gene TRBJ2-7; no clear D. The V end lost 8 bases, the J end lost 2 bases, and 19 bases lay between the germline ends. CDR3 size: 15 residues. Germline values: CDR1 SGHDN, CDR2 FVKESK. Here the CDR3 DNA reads TGTGCCAGCCTCAAGTTGGCGACGGACCCCTACGAGCAGTACTTC. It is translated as CASLKLATDPYEQYF.

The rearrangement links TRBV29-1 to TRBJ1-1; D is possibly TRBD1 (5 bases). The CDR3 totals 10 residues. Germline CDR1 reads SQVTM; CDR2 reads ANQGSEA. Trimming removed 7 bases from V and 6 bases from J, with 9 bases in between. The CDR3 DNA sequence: TGCAGCGCGGGGACCCCTGAAGCTTTCTTT. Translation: CSAGTPEAFF.

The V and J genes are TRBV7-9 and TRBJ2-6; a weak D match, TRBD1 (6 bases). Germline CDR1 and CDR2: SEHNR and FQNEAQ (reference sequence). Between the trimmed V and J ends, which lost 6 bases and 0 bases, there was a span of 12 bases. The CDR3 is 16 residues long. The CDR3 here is CASSHGQSSGANVLTF. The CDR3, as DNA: TGTGCCAGCAGTCACGGACAGAGCTCTGGGGCCAACGTCCTGACTTTC. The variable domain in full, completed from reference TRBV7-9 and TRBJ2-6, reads DTGVSQNPRHKITKRGQNVTFRCDPISEHNRLYWYRQTLGQGPEFLTYFQNEAQLEKSRLLSDRFSAERPKGSFSTLEIQRTEQGDSAMYLCASSHGQSSGANVLTFGAGSRLTVL.

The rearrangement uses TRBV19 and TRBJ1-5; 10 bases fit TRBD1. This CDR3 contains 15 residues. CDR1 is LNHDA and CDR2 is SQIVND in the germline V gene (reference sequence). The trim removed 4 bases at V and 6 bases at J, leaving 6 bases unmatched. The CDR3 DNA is TGTGCCAGTAGTACGGGACAGGGGACCGGTCAGCCCCAGCATTTT. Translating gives CASSTGQGTGQPQHF.

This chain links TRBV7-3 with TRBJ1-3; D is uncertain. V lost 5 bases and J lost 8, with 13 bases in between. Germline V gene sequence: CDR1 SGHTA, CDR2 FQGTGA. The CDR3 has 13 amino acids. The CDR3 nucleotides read TGTGCCAGCAGCCCTGCCCGCGGCGACACCATATATTTT. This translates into CASSPARGDTIYF.

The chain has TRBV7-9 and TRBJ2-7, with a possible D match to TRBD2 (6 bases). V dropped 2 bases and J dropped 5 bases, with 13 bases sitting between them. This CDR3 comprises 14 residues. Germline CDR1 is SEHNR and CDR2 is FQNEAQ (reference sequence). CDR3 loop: CASSLSWGGDEQYF. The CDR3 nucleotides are TGTGCCAGCAGCTTATCGTGGGGCGGGGACGAGCAGTACTTC.

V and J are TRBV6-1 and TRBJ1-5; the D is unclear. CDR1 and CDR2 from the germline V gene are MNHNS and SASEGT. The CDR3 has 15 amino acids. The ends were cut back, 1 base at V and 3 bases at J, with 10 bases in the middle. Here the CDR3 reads CASSEGIGPNQPQHF. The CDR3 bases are TGTGCCAGCAGTGAAGGAATAGGCCCCAATCAGCCCCAGCATTTT.

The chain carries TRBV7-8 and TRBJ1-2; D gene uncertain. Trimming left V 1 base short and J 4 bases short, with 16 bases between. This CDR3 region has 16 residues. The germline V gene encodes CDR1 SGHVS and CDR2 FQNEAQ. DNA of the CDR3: TGTGCCAGCAGCTTAGGTTTTAGTAAAACGGCCTATGGCTACACCTTC. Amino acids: CASSLGFSKTAYGYTF.

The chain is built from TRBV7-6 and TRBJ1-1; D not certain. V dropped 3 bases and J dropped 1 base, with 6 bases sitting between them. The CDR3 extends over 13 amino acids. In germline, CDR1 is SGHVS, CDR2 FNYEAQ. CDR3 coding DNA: TGTGCCAGCAGCTTTACCCAGAACACTGAAGCTTTCTTT. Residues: CASSFTQNTEAFF.

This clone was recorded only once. The CDR3 sequence is CASSTLAGGLTDTQYF. The CDR3 coding sequence is TGTGCCAGTAGTACTCTAGCGGGAGGTCTCACAGATACGCAGTATTTT. The chain employs TRBV19 and TRBJ2-3, with TRBD2 identical over 11 bases. Germline CDR1 reads LNHDA; CDR2 reads SQIVND (reference sequence). CDR3 length equals 16 residues. Germline trimming cut 4 bases from V and 2 bases from J; bases unmatched to any gene: 5.